What follows is one T cell receptor beta chain and its context. As yet, its antigen is unknown. These data belong to a study of identical twins. V was pared by 0 bases and J by 8 bases, with 5 bases between. Per germline, CDR1 SGHVS and CDR2 FQNEAQ. This CDR3 is built from 13 residues. TCRdb re-called the 5' RACE reads with MiXCR, one entry per CDR3 protein. The table shows roughly 700,000 distinct CDR3 sequences, with around 8.6% occurring only once. Findings of the study overall: Twins showed weaker excess sharing in their beta out-of-frame sequences. These conclusions were based on statistical analysis (cross-sectional, not following the same donors).

This same sample was also part of a study on yellow fever vaccine responses in identical twins.

V is TRBV7-8 and J is TRBJ1-6; D is unresolved. Sequencing input: PBMCs. This TCR was recovered from a woman aged 18 to 35 in good health. The CDR3 region is CASSLAKDSPLHF. Written as DNA, the CDR3 is TGTGCCAGCAGCTTAGCGAAAGATTCACCCCTCCACTTT.